This T cell receptor beta chain appears in the sequencing data of a study of blood T cell repertoires in COVID-19. About the research overall: Sites across the United States, Italy and Spain contributed samples from acute and convalescent COVID-19. The cDNA or gDNA used as material had been derived from T cells, B-cell-depleted T cells, or PBMCs.

Original data processing: Amplifying reference gene primers gave estimates of nucleated cell counts. TCRdb keeps only in-frame clones here, not all; method: immunoSEQ multiplex PCR. V and J calls and clone size are those listed in that table; D and trimming were worked out from the DNA. Of some 400,000 clones in the sample, around 84% were seen once. The CDR3 covers 14 residues. V lost 2 bases and J lost 7, with 14 bases in between. CDR1 and CDR2 (germline): LNHDA, SQIVND (reference sequence). The source of this sequence is a human donor with acute or convalescent COVID-19. The donor label of this sample is uncertain. Sequenced material: peripheral blood. The chain employs TRBV19 and TRBJ2-5; a possible D gene is TRBD2 (6 bases). The chain's CDR3 is CASSITGGQGTQYF. The DNA of the CDR3 is TGTGCCAGTAGTATAACAGGAGGGCAGGGGACCCAGTACTTC. The whole variable domain, remainder taken from reference TRBV19 and TRBJ2-5, is DGGITQSPKYLFRKEGQNVTLSCEQNLNHDAMYWYRQDPGQGLRLIYYSQIVNDFQKGDIAEGYSVSREKKESFPLTVTSAQKNPTAFYLCASSITGGQGTQYFGPGTRLLVL.